This TCR beta chain was retrieved from a study of blood T cell repertoires in COVID-19 (dated by TCRdb to about 2020). With respect to the entire study: The collaborator samples originated in the United States, Italy and Spain and spanned the acute and convalescent phases of COVID-19. The prospective study material was composed of cDNA or gDNA derived from T cells, B-cell-depleted T cells, or PBMCs. Subjects who had been exposed to COVID-19, were actively infected with it, or had recovered from it provided the deeply sampled blood TCRbeta repertoires that made up the dataset. The repertoires were made available in a free public database intended to serve as a resource for research on the immune response to SARS-CoV-2. The samples were drawn from two sources: the first 160 participants of the ongoing ImmuneRACE study, and approximately 1,300 subjects contributed by 6 global collaborators. Sample metadata almost always included a de-identified subject ID, COVID-19 status, age in years and sex. HLA class I and class II types, where available, came from metadata supplied by the sample provider rather than from assay-based typing.

The collaborating institutions used their own protocols to collect whole blood in K2EDTA tubes. For TCRbeta analysis, collaborators shipped samples as frozen whole blood, isolated PBMCs, or DNA extracted from either of those sample types. TCRbeta CDR3 regions were amplified from genomic DNA using the immunoSEQ Assay, a bias-controlled multiplex PCR. Concerning the study's data processing: The number of nucleated cells in each sample was estimated from the amplification of reference gene primers within the assay. To quantify the absolute abundance of each unique TCRbeta CDR3 rearrangement, sequence reads were collapsed and filtered. Productive Simpson clonality was computed per sample as the square root of Simpson's diversity index over productive rearrangements. What TCRdb holds here is the immuneACCESS table cut down to in-frame rearrangements. Part of the clones is not present; checked against another copy, under half of the missing clones reflect an unresolved V gene, and the others are unexplained. V and J calls and clone size follow that table, whereas D and trimming were derived from the DNA. The sample table records approximately 67,000 clones; about 87% of these occur just once. The ten largest clones add up to roughly 5.2% of the sample.

With respect to this clone: Its antigen remains undetermined. Base qualities were left out, and no much larger clone turns up one base away.

The CDR3 runs 16 amino acids, cysteine and phenylalanine included. Only the CDR3 DNA stays, 48 bases, in frame from base 1. The germline V gene specifies ENHRY as CDR1 and SYGVKD as CDR2. V is pruned by 5 bases and J by 5 bases, leaving 8 bases of the junction without a gene match. Study-level results and caveats: The quantity of clinical and demographic metadata differed by source and by participant and was supplied without curation.

The sequenced sample consisted of peripheral blood. The receptor comes from a man between 50 and 59 years old with active COVID-19. The chain was built from TRBV10-3 and TRBJ2-1, with 11 bases aligning to TRBD2. The sequenced DNA: TGTGCCATCAGTTCATTAGCGGGAGGGCCCAACAATGAGCAGTTCTTC. The translation is CAISSLAGGPNNEQFF.